The 32 T cell receptor beta chains below come from one sample, sequenced in a study of blood T cell repertoires in COVID-19. This table comes from immunoSEQ multiplex PCR, and its TCRdb copy is limited to in-frame clones, with some not included. The table records over 40,000 clones, around 88% of them present only once. The sample consisted of peripheral blood. These receptors were collected from a human donor in a cohort sampled during active COVID-19.

The gene calls are TRBV15 and TRBJ1-1; D is possibly TRBD1 (6 bases). Trimming shortened V by 3 bases and J by 5 bases, and 13 bases separated the two germline ends. The CDR3 runs to 14 residues. CDR1 and CDR2 (germline): LNHNV, YYDKDF (reference sequence). The CDR3 region is CATSSLQGRTEAFF. The CDR3 region has the DNA TGTGCCACCAGCAGTTTACAGGGTCGGACTGAAGCTTTCTTT.

The V call is TRBV30, the J call TRBJ1-5; 10 nucleotides line up with TRBD1. The CDR3 is 15 amino acids. CDR1 and CDR2 from the germline V gene are GTSNPN and SVGIG (reference sequence). V dropped 3 bases and J dropped 2; count of bases not matched to a gene: 4. The CDR3 loop is CAWRAGTGGNQPQHF. Here the CDR3 DNA reads TGTGCCTGGAGGGCCGGGACAGGGGGCAATCAGCCCCAGCATTTT.

This clone was found once. V and J are TRBV6-1 and TRBJ1-2; the D gene is possibly TRBD1 (5 bases). Germline V gives CDR1 MNHNS, CDR2 SASEGT. The V end was cut by 3 bases, the J end by 7 bases, with 24 bases between. The CDR3 is 17 residues long. CDR3 DNA: TGTGCCAGCAGTGACATCTCTGGAGGGACGTCCCCGGCTGGCTACACCTTC. It encodes CASSDISGGTSPAGYTF.

This clone was observed a handful of times. The junction does not match germline at one end; this may be a read error. The V and J genes are TRBV20-1 and TRBJ1-2, with D hard to call. The CDR3 is 9 amino acids. Germline V CDR1 and CDR2: DFQATT, SNEGSKA (reference sequence). The CDR3 DNA reads as TGCAGTGCTAGCCCGCCTTTGAGCTTC. It encodes CSASPPLSF.

This clone was seen more than once but under ten times. V usage is TRBV5-1 and J usage is TRBJ2-4, with D perhaps matching TRBD2 (6 bases). CDR1 and CDR2 from the germline V gene are SGHRS and YFSETQ. CDR3 length: 17 amino acids. The V end was cut by 4 bases, the J end by 0 bases, with 17 bases between. The CDR3 DNA sequence: TGCGCCAGCAGCAACGGTGGAGGGTACCTAGCCAAAAACATTCAGTACTTC. This encodes CASSNGGGYLAKNIQYF.

V gene TRBV9 combines with J gene TRBJ2-7, with D possibly being TRBD1 (5 bases). CDR3 length equals 15 residues. Trimming cost V 4 bases and J 0 bases, with 14 bases left between them. Germline loops: CDR1 SGDLS, CDR2 YYNGEE. CDR3 DNA: TGTGCCAGCAGCCATACAGGAGTTCCCTCCTACGAGCAGTACTTC. Its protein product is CASSHTGVPSYEQYF.

This clone has a handful of counts. The chain is built from TRBV4-1 and TRBJ1-2, with 9 bases aligning to TRBD1. V lost 6 bases to trimming and J lost 8 bases; unmatched junction nucleotides: 10. The germline V gene has CDR1 MGHRA and CDR2 YSYEKL. This CDR3 has 14 amino acids. DNA of the CDR3: TGCGCCAGCAGTCGATCCGGGACAGGGTTCGGCTACACCTTC. This sequence encodes CASSRSGTGFGYTF.

The table lists this clone with a few counts. The CDR3 coding sequence is TGTGCCAGCAGGACAGTCTCTGGAAACACCATATATTTT. Protein product: CASRTVSGNTIYF. The chain recombines TRBV2 with TRBJ1-3; weak D call: TRBD1 (5 bases). With 6 bases removed from V and 0 bases from J, the gap between germline ends came to 6 bases. The CDR3 is 13 residues long. Germline V lookup: CDR1 SNHLY, CDR2 FYNNEI.

The chain joins TRBV19 to TRBJ1-5, with 8 bases fitting TRBD1. V lost 1 base, J lost 6 bases, and 11 bases stayed unmatched. This CDR3 contains 17 residues. CDR1 LNHDA and CDR2 SQIVND come from the germline V gene (reference sequence). CDR3 sequence: CASSIVVPDRVGQPQHF. The CDR3 region has the DNA TGTGCCAGTAGTATAGTTGTCCCGGACAGGGTAGGTCAGCCCCAGCATTTT.

The chain couples TRBV5-6 to TRBJ1-2; a possible D gene is TRBD1 (6 bases). CDR3 size: 14 residues. In germline, CDR1 is SGHDT, CDR2 YYEEEE. Trimming stripped 3 bases from V and 6 bases from J, with 15 bases between. In DNA, the CDR3 is TGTGCCAGCAGCTGGCCCAGGGGTAAGGATGGCTACACCTTC. This sequence encodes CASSWPRGKDGYTF.

V is TRBV3-1 (or the pseudogene TRBV3-2) and J is TRBJ1-2, with D possibly TRBD1 on 5 matching bases. In germline, CDR1 is LGHDT, CDR2 YNNKEL (reference sequence). V shed 1 base and J shed 4 bases, with 10 bases lying between them. CDR3 length: 14 amino acids. For the CDR3, the DNA is TGTGCCAGCAGCCAAGGGTCAGGGTTCTATGGCTACACCTTC. Its protein is CASSQGSGFYGYTF.

This clone was picked up a small number of times. The chain is built from TRBV5-6 and TRBJ1-5; D perhaps matches TRBD1 (6 bases). Between the trimmed V and J ends, which lost 2 bases and 1 base, there was a span of 10 bases. The germline V gene has CDR1 SGHDT and CDR2 YYEEEE. The length of the CDR3 is 15 residues. CDR3 amino acids: CASSLWGGSNQPQHF. CDR3 coding DNA: TGTGCCAGCAGCTTATGGGGGGGCAGCAATCAGCCCCAGCATTTT. Full variable domain (outside the CDR3, taken from reference TRBV5-6 and TRBJ1-5): DAGVTQSPTHLIKTRGQQVTLRCSPKSGHDTVSWYQQALGQGPQFIFQYYEEEERQRGNFPDRFSGHQFPNYSSELNVNALLLGDSALYLCASSLWGGSNQPQHFGDGTRLSIL.

The rearrangement links TRBV27 to TRBJ1-6; 8 nucleotides align to TRBD1. Germline V lookup: CDR1 MNHEY, CDR2 SMNVEV (reference sequence). The CDR3 runs to 14 residues. V shed 5 bases, J shed 10 bases, and the junction held 7 bases outside the gene matches. This chain's CDR3 is CASSHGQGGSPLHF. In nucleotides, the CDR3 is TGTGCCAGCAGTCACGGACAGGGAGGCTCACCCCTCCACTTT.

The chain uses TRBV12-5 and TRBJ1-1, with D possibly TRBD1 on 6 matching bases. The V and J ends lost 4 bases and 1 base respectively, with 10 bases between them. The germline V gene has CDR1 LGHNT and CDR2 FRNRAP. The CDR3 contains 14 residues. CDR3 in amino acids: CASGYGGWNTEAFF. The CDR3 DNA follows: TGTGCTAGTGGTTATGGGGGCTGGAACACTGAAGCTTTCTTT.

The gene calls are TRBV11-2 and TRBJ2-1, with 13 bases fitting TRBD2. With 8 bases clipped from V and 9 bases from J, the junction kept 10 bases outside the gene matches. Germline assignment: CDR1 SGHAT and CDR2 FQNNGV. CDR3 length: 15 residues. The CDR3 nucleotides read TGTGCCAGCCGCCGGACTAGCGGGAGTGTCGGTGAGCAGTTCTTC. It is translated as CASRRTSGSVGEQFF.

The rearrangement links TRBV27 to TRBJ1-1, with D tentatively TRBD1 (5 bases). The CDR3 totals 17 residues. V dropped 4 bases and J dropped 1 base, with 19 bases sitting between them. Germline V gene lookup returns CDR1 MNHEY and CDR2 SMNVEV (reference sequence). CDR3 amino acids: CASSSVSWGGRNTEAFF. In nucleotides, the CDR3 is TGTGCCAGCAGTTCAGTTTCATGGGGGGGTCGGAACACTGAAGCTTTCTTT.

The gene calls are TRBV27 and TRBJ1-1, with 7 bases fitting TRBD1. The length of the CDR3 is 16 residues. J lost 0 bases, V lost 5 bases, and 9 bases had no gene match. Germline V gives CDR1 MNHEY, CDR2 SMNVEV (reference sequence). CDR3 residues: CASSPPQTGMNTEAFF. The CDR3 DNA follows: TGTGCCAGCAGTCCTCCACAGACAGGGATGAACACTGAAGCTTTCTTT.

The chain uses TRBV5-4 and TRBJ2-1, with TRBD2 identical over 7 bases. With 0 bases clipped from V and 7 bases from J, the junction kept 10 bases outside the gene matches. Per germline, CDR1 SGHNT and CDR2 YYREEE (reference sequence). The CDR3 totals 16 residues. DNA for the CDR3: TGTGCCAGCAGCTTGGCCTACTCTGCGGGAGATAATGAGCAGTTCTTC. Translated: CASSLAYSAGDNEQFF.

This clone occurred a few times. V is TRBV19 and J is TRBJ1-1; D remains unclear. The V gene's germline CDR1 is LNHDA and CDR2 SQIVND (reference sequence). Between the trimmed V and J ends, which lost 3 bases and 11 bases, there was a span of 13 bases. The length of the CDR3 is 12 residues. The CDR3 loop reads CASSIGSVNAFF. The CDR3 coding sequence is TGTGCCAGTAGTATCGGGTCGGTTAACGCTTTCTTT.

The CDR3 coding sequence is TGTGCCAGCTCACTCCAGGGTTTGTACACTGAAGCTTTCTTT. This sequence encodes CASSLQGLYTEAFF. The V gene is TRBV18, the J gene TRBJ1-1, with TRBD1 as a possible D gene (5 bases). The germline V gene encodes CDR1 KGHSH and CDR2 LQKENI. The germline V and J ends were trimmed by 4 bases and 3 bases, with 12 bases remaining between them. The CDR3 covers 14 residues.

This clone was seen a single time. This sequence joins TRBV4-1 and TRBJ2-1; 7 bases line up with TRBD2. V shed 2 bases and J 5 bases; nucleotides not matched to a gene: 3. Germline-derived CDR1 and CDR2 are MGHRA and YSYEKL. The CDR3 length is 14 residues. CDR3 sequence reads: CASSQWLADNEQFF. Here the CDR3 DNA reads TGCGCCAGCAGCCAATGGCTAGCGGACAATGAGCAGTTCTTC.

The chain has TRBV2 and TRBJ2-7; D unresolved. V was cut by 7 bases and J by 5 bases, with 15 bases left in between. There are 13 residues in the CDR3. CDR1 is SNHLY and CDR2 is FYNNEI in the germline V gene. This CDR3 reads CASNGLLIDEQYF. CDR3 DNA: TGTGCCAGCAATGGGTTACTAATCGACGAGCAGTACTTC. The full variable domain, with the rest looked up from reference TRBV2 and TRBJ2-7, is EPEVTQTPSHQVTQMGQEVILRCVPISNHLYFYWYRQILGQKVEFLVSFYNNEISEKSEIFDDQFSVERPDGSNFTLKIRSTKLEDSAMYFCASNGLLIDEQYFGPGTRLTVT.

The chain recombines TRBV4-3 with TRBJ2-3, with 7 bases that match TRBD2. Germline CDR1 and CDR2: LGHNA and YSLEER. The CDR3 runs 17 residues. Losses at the gene ends were 0 bases for V and 6 bases for J; bases not matched to a gene: 12. The CDR3 here is CASSQDRASGIADTQYF. The CDR3 DNA sequence: TGCGCCAGCAGCCAAGATCGGGCGAGCGGGATAGCGGATACGCAGTATTTT.

The CDR3 DNA sequence: TGTGCCAGCAGGACAGGGACTCTGGGCAATCAGCCCCAGCATTTT. It is translated as CASRTGTLGNQPQHF. The chain combines TRBV2 with TRBJ1-5, with 7 bases lining up with TRBD1. The CDR3 has 15 residues. Trimming removed 6 bases from V and 2 bases from J; junction bases left unmatched: 7. Germline V gives CDR1 SNHLY, CDR2 FYNNEI.

The J gene is TRBJ2-7, the V gene TRBV5-5; 8 nucleotides align to TRBD1. The V and J ends lost 2 bases and 3 bases, in that order; junction bases with no gene match: 10. Germline V gene data show CDR1 as SGHKS and CDR2 as YYEKEE (reference sequence). The CDR3 totals 16 residues. The CDR3 sequence is CASSLPGTGGGYEQYF. The CDR3 nucleotides read TGTGCCAGCAGCTTACCCGGGACAGGTGGGGGCTACGAGCAGTACTTC. Supplemented by reference TRBV5-5 and TRBJ2-7, the full variable domain reads DAGVTQSPTHLIKTRGQQVTLRCSPISGHKSVSWYQQVLGQGPQFIFQYYEKEERGRGNFPDRFSARQFPNYSSELNVNALLLGDSALYLCASSLPGTGGGYEQYFGPGTRLTVT.

V gene TRBV5-6 combines with J gene TRBJ1-2, with 7 bases fitting TRBD1. Germline assignment: CDR1 SGHDT and CDR2 YYEEEE. The CDR3 has 14 residues. The junction had 6 bases not matched to a gene; V was cut back by 2 bases and J by 5 bases. The CDR3 sequence is CASSLGGRTYGYTF. CDR3 nucleotides: TGTGCCAGCAGCTTAGGGGGCAGGACTTATGGCTACACCTTC. The entire variable domain, with the rest obtained from reference TRBV5-6 and TRBJ1-2, is as follows: DAGVTQSPTHLIKTRGQQVTLRCSPKSGHDTVSWYQQALGQGPQFIFQYYEEEERQRGNFPDRFSGHQFPNYSSELNVNALLLGDSALYLCASSLGGRTYGYTFGSGTRLTVV.

This chain joins TRBV5-5 and TRBJ2-4, with TRBD2 identical over 14 bases. The trim removed 4 bases at V and 5 bases at J, leaving 5 bases unmatched. The germline CDR1 and CDR2 sequences are SGHKS and YYEKEE (reference sequence). The CDR3 has 16 residues. The DNA of the CDR3 is TGTGCCAGCAGCCTGGGACTAGCGGGAGCAGAAAACATTCAGTACTTC. It encodes CASSLGLAGAENIQYF.

The rearrangement joins TRBV5-1 to TRBJ1-3; 7 nucleotides agree with TRBD1. Trimming cost V 3 bases and J 0 bases; bases outside gene matches: 3. The CDR3 runs to 15 residues. CDR1 and CDR2 (germline): SGHRS, YFSETQ. The CDR3 region has the DNA TGCGCCAGCAGCTCCGGACAGGACTCTGGAAACACCATATATTTT. Encoded protein: CASSSGQDSGNTIYF.

On this clone itself: A junction end diverges from the germline sequence, so it may reflect a read error. Additional DNA sequences in this sample encode the identical CDR3. V usage is TRBV2 and J usage is TRBJ2-7; TRBD2 matches 13 bases. This CDR3 comprises 13 residues. Per the germline V gene, CDR1 is SNHLY and CDR2 is FYNNEI. The CDR3 nucleotides are TGTGCCAGCGGGACTAGCGGGATCGGCGAGCAGTACTTT. Its protein product is CASGTSGIGEQYF.

V gene TRBV7-2 combines with J gene TRBJ2-3; 13 nucleotides agree with TRBD2. The CDR3 runs to 18 residues. Germline values: CDR1 SGHTA, CDR2 FQGNSA. Trimming at V came to 5 bases and at J to 4 bases, leaving 12 bases not matched to a gene. The CDR3 sequence: CASSPRTSGRRSPDTQYF. The CDR3 bases are TGTGCCAGCAGCCCCCGGACTAGCGGGAGACGTAGCCCAGATACGCAGTATTTT.

V and J are TRBV9 and TRBJ1-3, with D possibly TRBD1 on 6 matching bases. V lost 0 bases and J lost 0, with 7 bases in between. Looked up from germline, CDR1 is SGDLS and CDR2 is YYNGEE. This CDR3 comprises 15 residues. CDR3 sequence reads: CASSVGRGSGNTIYF. The CDR3 DNA follows: TGTGCCAGCAGCGTAGGCAGGGGCTCTGGAAACACCATATATTTT.

The gene calls are TRBV5-4 and TRBJ1-2, with D possibly matching TRBD1 (6 bases). V lost 0 bases to trimming and J lost 2 bases, with 17 bases between them. CDR1 and CDR2 from the germline V gene are SGHNT and YYREEE (reference sequence). The CDR3 covers 17 residues. The DNA for the CDR3 is TGTGCCAGCAGCTTGGGGGCACAGGGTGCCTTCAACTATGGCTACACCTTC. Amino acids: CASSLGAQGAFNYGYTF. The full variable domain, with the rest looked up from reference TRBV5-4 and TRBJ1-2, is ETGVTQSPTHLIKTRGQQVTLRCSSQSGHNTVSWYQQALGQGPQFIFQYYREEENGRGNFPPRFSGLQFPNYSSELNVNALELDDSALYLCASSLGAQGAFNYGYTFGSGTRLTVV.